The 23 T cell receptor beta chains presented below share a single source sample, sequenced in a study of cytomegalovirus exposure and HLA in healthy donors. Generated by immunoSEQ multiplex PCR, the TCRdb table keeps only in-frame clones and is missing some. The repertoire holds more than 75,000 clones, 85% to 95% seen once, with 0.65% to 0.8% in the top ten. What was sequenced was PBMCs. The source of these receptors is a man aged 18 to 29 in good health and CMV-seronegative.

The rearrangement uses TRBV2 and TRBJ2-7; maybe TRBD2 (5 bases). The CDR3 is made up of 14 amino acids. Germline CDR1 is SNHLY and CDR2 is FYNNEI. The germline V and J ends were trimmed by 8 bases and 0 bases, with 14 bases remaining between them. The CDR3 loop reads CASSGLLNSYEQYF. In nucleotides, the CDR3 is TGTGCCAGCTCCGGACTGCTCAACTCCTACGAGCAGTACTTC.

V and J are TRBV19 and TRBJ2-7, with D perhaps matching TRBD1 (7 bases). V lost 1 base, J lost 4 bases, and 11 bases lay in between. CDR1 LNHDA and CDR2 SQIVND come from the germline V gene (reference sequence). This CDR3 spans 14 amino acids. CDR3 sequence reads: CASSIGAGGYEQYF. As DNA, the CDR3 is TGTGCCAGTAGTATAGGCGCAGGGGGGTACGAGCAGTACTTC.

V is TRBV9 and J is TRBJ1-3; perhaps TRBD1 as D (5 bases). The CDR3 loop spans 15 amino acids. Trimming took 4 bases from V and 2 from J, leaving 13 bases between them. CDR1 is SGDLS and CDR2 is YYNGEE in the germline V gene. The CDR3 region has the DNA TGTGCCAGCAGCTTAGCGGCGGGGGCTGGAAACACCATATATTTT. Protein sequence: CASSLAAGAGNTIYF. Full variable domain (rest looked up from reference TRBV9 and TRBJ1-3): DSGVTQTPKHLITATGQRVTLRCSPRSGDLSVYWYQQSLDQGLQFLIQYYNGEERAKGNILERFSAQQFPDLHSELNLSSLELGDSALYFCASSLAAGAGNTIYFGEGSWLTVV.

This clone showed up just a few times. V gene TRBV6-4 combines with J gene TRBJ2-2; tentatively, D is TRBD2 (7 bases). The germline V gene has CDR1 MRHNA and CDR2 SNTAGT. V lost 8 bases and J lost 3, with 13 bases in between. CDR3 length: 14 amino acids. CDR3 DNA sequence: TGTGCCAGCCGGGGGGCAGGTCACACCGGGGAGCTGTTTTTT. Translating gives CASRGAGHTGELFF.

This clone was counted a single time. V and J are TRBV7-2 and TRBJ1-1; 9 bases are a match to TRBD1. Germline-derived CDR1 and CDR2 are SGHTA and FQGNSA. The CDR3 has 14 residues. V was clipped by 2 bases and J by 10 bases; unmatched bases: 8. As DNA, the CDR3 is TGTGCCAGCAGCTTACTACAGGGGGCGCGCACAGCTTTCTTT. Its translation: CASSLLQGARTAFF.

The rearrangement links TRBV4-1 to TRBJ1-6, with D possibly being TRBD1 (5 bases). The CDR3 is made up of 16 amino acids. Germline lookup yields CDR1 MGHRA and CDR2 YSYEKL. The V gene lost 1 base and the J gene lost 4 bases, with 11 bases spanning the gap. This chain's CDR3 is CASSQVIQVYNSPLHF. CDR3 coding DNA: TGCGCCAGCAGCCAAGTGATACAGGTTTATAATTCACCCCTCCACTTT.

CDR3 in DNA: TGTGCCAGCATCCACCCAACGGAGTCTATTTCAAATCAGCCCCAGCATTTT. As protein: CASIHPTESISNQPQHF. The rearrangement joins TRBV27 to TRBJ1-5; D remains unclear. The CDR3 has 17 amino acids. Germline V lookup: CDR1 MNHEY, CDR2 SMNVEV (reference sequence). V shed 7 bases and J shed 4 bases, with 23 bases lying between them.

V gene TRBV5-1 combines with J gene TRBJ2-3; 11 nucleotides match TRBD2. V was pared by 4 bases and J by 2 bases, with 6 bases of the junction left unmatched. CDR1 is SGHRS, CDR2 YFSETQ, per germline. CDR3 length: 16 amino acids. In nucleotides, the CDR3 is TGCGCCAGCAGCCGAGGGACTAGCGGAAACACAGATACGCAGTATTTT. It yields the protein CASSRGTSGNTDTQYF.

This clone occurred once. V and J are TRBV9 and TRBJ2-2; 7 positions agree with TRBD1. Trimming at V came to 5 bases and at J to 1 base, leaving 5 bases not matched to a gene. The CDR3 extends over 15 amino acids. The germline CDR1 and CDR2 sequences are SGDLS and YYNGEE. The CDR3 loop is CASRPGQRNTGELFF. CDR3 DNA: TGTGCCAGCAGGCCGGGACAGAGGAACACCGGGGAGCTGTTTTTT.

This chain uses TRBV4-3 with TRBJ2-2, with TRBD2 matching over 9 bases. The CDR3 runs to 17 residues. After removal of 0 bases from V and 0 bases from J, the junction contained 2 bases not matched to a gene. CDR1 LGHNA and CDR2 YSLEER come from the germline V gene. The CDR3 nucleotides are TGCGCCAGCAGCCAAGAGCCTAGCGGGGCGAACACCGGGGAGCTGTTTTTT. It specifies CASSQEPSGANTGELFF.

This chain joins TRBV9 and TRBJ2-5; tentatively, D is TRBD1 (6 bases). The CDR3 spans 16 residues. Germline CDR1 SGDLS, CDR2 YYNGEE. V shed 0 bases and J shed 2 bases, with 14 bases lying between them. The CDR3, as DNA: TGTGCCAGCAGCGTAGGGAGCAGGGGACCTCAAGAGACCCAGTACTTC. This gives the protein CASSVGSRGPQETQYF. Full variable domain (outside the CDR3, taken from reference TRBV9 and TRBJ2-5): DSGVTQTPKHLITATGQRVTLRCSPRSGDLSVYWYQQSLDQGLQFLIQYYNGEERAKGNILERFSAQQFPDLHSELNLSSLELGDSALYFCASSVGSRGPQETQYFGPGTRLLVL.

This clone appeared a single time. The V call is TRBV4-3, the J call TRBJ2-3, with 14 bases fitting TRBD2. Germline V CDR1 and CDR2: LGHNA, YSLEER. V lost 4 bases, J lost 5 bases, and 11 bases stayed unmatched. CDR3 size: 18 residues. The CDR3 DNA reads as TGCGCCAGCAGCCCAGACGCCGGGACTAGCGGGAGTGGAGATACGCAGTATTTT. Translation gives CASSPDAGTSGSGDTQYF.

The chain recombines TRBV9 with TRBJ2-5, with 9 bases aligning to TRBD2. The J segment lost 3 bases and the V segment lost 4 bases, leaving 4 bases of the junction unmatched. This CDR3 contains 14 residues. Germline assignment: CDR1 SGDLS and CDR2 YYNGEE. CDR3 protein: CASSTRLAEETQYF. Written as DNA, the CDR3 is TGTGCCAGCAGCACCAGACTAGCGGAAGAGACCCAGTACTTC.

V gene TRBV11-2 combines with J gene TRBJ2-3; 11 positions agree with TRBD2. Germline V gene data show CDR1 as SGHAT and CDR2 as FQNNGV. The CDR3 has 16 residues. With V trimmed by 1 base and J by 0 bases, 0 bases remained unmatched. The CDR3 loop reads CASSLVAGGSTDTQYF. CDR3 nucleotides: TGTGCCAGCAGCTTAGTAGCGGGGGGGAGCACAGATACGCAGTATTTT.

This chain joins TRBV25-1 and TRBJ2-3, with TRBD1 matching 10 bases. This CDR3 spans 15 amino acids. From germline, CDR1 is MGHDK and CDR2 SYGVNS. V trimming: 6 bases; J trimming: 0 bases; junction bases outside the gene matches: 3. In DNA form, the CDR3 reads TGTGCCAGCAGCCTGGGACAGGGGAGCACAGATACGCAGTATTTT. It codes for CASSLGQGSTDTQYF.

The chain joins TRBV27 to TRBJ2-5; 7 nucleotides match TRBD1. Trimming at V came to 5 bases and at J to 5 bases, leaving 11 bases not matched to a gene. Germline V gene sequence: CDR1 MNHEY, CDR2 SMNVEV (reference sequence). The CDR3 is 15 amino acids. CDR3 nucleotides: TGTGCCAGCAGTACACGACAGGGACGAAGGGAGACCCAGTACTTC. Translation gives CASSTRQGRRETQYF.

J is TRBJ1-1 and V is TRBV28; 7 nucleotides align to TRBD1. Germline CDR1 reads MDHEN; CDR2 reads SYDVKM. The CDR3 is 18 residues long. V dropped 6 bases and J dropped 0; count of bases not matched to a gene: 16. The CDR3 protein is CASRYYRGPLFLNTEAFF. In DNA form, the CDR3 reads TGTGCCAGCAGATACTACAGGGGCCCCTTATTCTTGAACACTGAAGCTTTCTTT.

There are a few counts of this clone. J is TRBJ1-2 and V is TRBV19; D may be TRBD1 (5 bases). The CDR3 is 13 residues long. Germline assignment: CDR1 LNHDA and CDR2 SQIVND (reference sequence). V shed 5 bases and J shed 6 bases, with 13 bases lying between them. The CDR3: CASSVGRDDGYTF. CDR3 nucleotide sequence: TGTGCCAGTAGTGTGGGCAGGGATGATGGCTACACCTTC.

This clone showed up many times. The chain is built from TRBV6-4 and TRBJ2-1; 9 bases fit TRBD2. The CDR3 covers 13 residues. Per germline, CDR1 MRHNA and CDR2 SNTAGT. Losses at the gene ends were 0 bases for V and 15 bases for J; bases not matched to a gene: 6. CDR3 in amino acids: CASSDSERGASFF. The CDR3 DNA follows: TGTGCCAGCAGTGACTCAGAGCGGGGGGCCTCGTTCTTC.

This clone was recorded a few times. The chain links TRBV18 to TRBJ1-5; D is perhaps TRBD1 (6 bases). Between the trimmed V and J ends, which lost 4 bases and 5 bases, there was a span of 12 bases. Germline V CDR1 and CDR2: KGHSH, LQKENI. The CDR3 has 14 residues. DNA of the CDR3: TGTGCCAGCTCACGCGACAGGCGAGATCAGCCCCAGCATTTT. It encodes CASSRDRRDQPQHF.

This chain joins TRBV19 and TRBJ2-3, with 12 bases fitting TRBD2. The CDR3 is made up of 18 amino acids. CDR1 LNHDA and CDR2 SQIVND come from the germline V gene (reference sequence). The junction had 14 bases not matched to a gene; V was cut back by 4 bases and J by 6 bases. CDR3 protein: CASSSPSGRARFTDTQYF. The CDR3 DNA reads as TGTGCCAGTAGTAGTCCTAGCGGGAGGGCCCGATTTACCGATACGCAGTATTTT.

The rearrangement uses TRBV5-6 and TRBJ2-7, with 7 bases identical to TRBD1. The germline gives CDR1 SGHDT, CDR2 YYEEEE. Losses at the gene ends were 5 bases for V and 4 bases for J; bases not matched to a gene: 9. CDR3 size: 14 residues. CDR3 protein: CASRFLGQEYEQYF. Here the CDR3 DNA reads TGTGCCAGCAGGTTCCTAGGACAGGAGTACGAGCAGTACTTC.

This chain uses TRBV11-3 with TRBJ2-7; no clear D. Germline assignment: CDR1 SGHNT and CDR2 YENEEA. The CDR3 sequence is 16 residues long. V was cut by 5 bases and J by 5 bases, with 22 bases left in between. Here the CDR3 DNA reads TGTGCCAGCAGCCCTCGAACCAGCCGGAGATCGGACGAGCAGTACTTC. The encoded protein is CASSPRTSRRSDEQYF.